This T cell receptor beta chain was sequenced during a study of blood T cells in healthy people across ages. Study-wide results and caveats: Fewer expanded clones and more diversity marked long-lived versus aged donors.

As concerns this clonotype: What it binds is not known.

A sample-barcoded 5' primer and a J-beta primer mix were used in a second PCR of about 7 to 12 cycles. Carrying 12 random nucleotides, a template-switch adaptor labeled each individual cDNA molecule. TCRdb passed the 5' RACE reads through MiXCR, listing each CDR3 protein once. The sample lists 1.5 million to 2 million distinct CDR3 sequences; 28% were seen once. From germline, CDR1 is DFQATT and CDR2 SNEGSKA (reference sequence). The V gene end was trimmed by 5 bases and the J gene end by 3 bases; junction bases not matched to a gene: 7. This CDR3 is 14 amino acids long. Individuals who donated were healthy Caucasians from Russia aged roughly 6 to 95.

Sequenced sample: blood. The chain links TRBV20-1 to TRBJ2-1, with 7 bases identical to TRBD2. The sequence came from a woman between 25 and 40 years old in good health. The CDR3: CSAPRGRGYNEQFF. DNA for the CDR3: TGCAGTGCTCCCCGGGGGAGGGGCTACAATGAGCAGTTCTTC.